This T cell receptor (beta chain) was sequenced during a study of T cells after yellow fever vaccination. Synthesis of TCR cDNA relied on 5'RACE template switching, which attached a universal primer site and UMIs. One entry per CDR3 protein results from TCRdb running MiXCR on the 5' RACE reads. Among about 300,000 distinct CDR3 sequences listed, approximately 10% were seen once. V was pared by 2 bases and J by 0 bases, with 5 bases between. The CDR3 contains 14 residues. CDR1 is MDHEN, CDR2 SYDVKM, per germline. This clonotype was found a few times. Antigen unknown. Study-wide results and limits: Contamination by abundant bulk-population clonotypes could be present in FACS-sorted repertoires.

The V gene is TRBV28, the J gene TRBJ1-5; D ambiguous. The TCR comes from a man between 18 and 35 years old who received the YFV17D yellow fever vaccine. The sequences come from CD4+ T cells sorted from PBMCs, collected 5 days after the yellow fever booster vaccination. For the CDR3, the DNA is TGTGCCAGCAGTTTAGTTTATAGCAATCAGCCCCAGCATTTT. It encodes CASSLVYSNQPQHF.